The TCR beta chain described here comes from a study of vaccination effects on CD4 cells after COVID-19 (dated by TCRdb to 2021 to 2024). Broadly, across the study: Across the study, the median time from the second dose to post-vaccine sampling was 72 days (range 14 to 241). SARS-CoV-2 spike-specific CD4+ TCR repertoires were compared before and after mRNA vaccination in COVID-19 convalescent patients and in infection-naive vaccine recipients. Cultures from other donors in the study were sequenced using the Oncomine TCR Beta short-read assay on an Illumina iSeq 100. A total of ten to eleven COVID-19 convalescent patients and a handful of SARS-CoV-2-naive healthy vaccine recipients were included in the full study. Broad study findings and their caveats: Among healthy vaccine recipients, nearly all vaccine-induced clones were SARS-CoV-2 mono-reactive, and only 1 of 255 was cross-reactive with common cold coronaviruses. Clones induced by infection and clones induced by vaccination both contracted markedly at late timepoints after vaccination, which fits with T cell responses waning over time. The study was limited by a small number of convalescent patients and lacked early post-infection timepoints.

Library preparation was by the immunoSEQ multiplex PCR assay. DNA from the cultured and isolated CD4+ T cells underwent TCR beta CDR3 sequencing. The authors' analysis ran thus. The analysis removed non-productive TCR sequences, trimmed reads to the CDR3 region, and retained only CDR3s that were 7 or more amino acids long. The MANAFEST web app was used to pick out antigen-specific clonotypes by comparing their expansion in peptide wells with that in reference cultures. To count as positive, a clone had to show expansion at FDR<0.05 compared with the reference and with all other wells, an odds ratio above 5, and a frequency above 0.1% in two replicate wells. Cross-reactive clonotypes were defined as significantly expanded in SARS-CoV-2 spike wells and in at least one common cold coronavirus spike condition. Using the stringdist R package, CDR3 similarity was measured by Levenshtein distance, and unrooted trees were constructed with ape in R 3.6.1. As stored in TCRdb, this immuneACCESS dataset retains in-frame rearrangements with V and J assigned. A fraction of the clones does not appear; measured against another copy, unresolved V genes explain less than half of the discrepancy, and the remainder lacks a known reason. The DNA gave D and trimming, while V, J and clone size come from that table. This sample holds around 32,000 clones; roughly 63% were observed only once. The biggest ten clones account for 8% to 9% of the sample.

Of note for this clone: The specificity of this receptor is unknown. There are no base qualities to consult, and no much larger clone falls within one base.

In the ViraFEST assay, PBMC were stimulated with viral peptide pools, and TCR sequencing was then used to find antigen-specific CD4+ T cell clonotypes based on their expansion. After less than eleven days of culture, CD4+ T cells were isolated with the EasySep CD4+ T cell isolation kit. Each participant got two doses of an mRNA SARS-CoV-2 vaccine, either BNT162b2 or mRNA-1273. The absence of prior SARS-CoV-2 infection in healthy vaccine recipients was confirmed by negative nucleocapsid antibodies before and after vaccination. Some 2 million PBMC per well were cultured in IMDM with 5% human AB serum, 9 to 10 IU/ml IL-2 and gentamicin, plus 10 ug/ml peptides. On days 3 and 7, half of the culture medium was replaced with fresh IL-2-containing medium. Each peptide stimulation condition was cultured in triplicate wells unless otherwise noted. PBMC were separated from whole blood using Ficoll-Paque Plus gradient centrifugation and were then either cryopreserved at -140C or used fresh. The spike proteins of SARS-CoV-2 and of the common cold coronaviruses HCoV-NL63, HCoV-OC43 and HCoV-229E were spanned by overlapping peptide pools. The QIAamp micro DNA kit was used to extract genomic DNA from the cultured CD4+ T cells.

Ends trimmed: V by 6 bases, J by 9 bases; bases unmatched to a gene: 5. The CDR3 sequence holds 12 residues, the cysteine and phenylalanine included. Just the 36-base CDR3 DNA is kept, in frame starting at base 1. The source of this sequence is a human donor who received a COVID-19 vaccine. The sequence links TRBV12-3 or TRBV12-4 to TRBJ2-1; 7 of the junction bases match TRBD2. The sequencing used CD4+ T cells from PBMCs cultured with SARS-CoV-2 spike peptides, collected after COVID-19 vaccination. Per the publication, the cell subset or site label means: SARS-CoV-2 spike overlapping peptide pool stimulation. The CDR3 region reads CASSRGVSEQFF. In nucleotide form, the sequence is TGTGCCAGCAGCCGGGGGGTGAGTGAGCAGTTCTTC.